This passage covers 14 T cell receptor beta chains from one sample sequenced in a study of T cells in Graves' hyperthyroidism and ophthalmopathy. Researchers took RNA transcripts and amplified the TCR beta CDR3 regions from them. HTBI primers drove first-round RT-PCR of the TCR CDR3. Using its own MiXCR run on the multiplex PCR reads, TCRdb lists one record per CDR3 protein. The sample yields 300,000 to 400,000 distinct CDR3 sequences, roughly 18% seen once. Sequenced: blood. Receptors were obtained from a woman in her forties or fifties with Graves' hyperthyroidism.

This clonotype was observed at least ten times. This sequence joins TRBV28 and TRBJ2-5; 11 bases agree with TRBD2. The ends lost 6 bases at V and 4 bases at J; junction bases unmatched: 19. Per germline, CDR1 MDHEN and CDR2 SYDVKM. The length of the CDR3 is 19 residues. DNA for the CDR3: TGTGCCAGCAGCCAAGGACCTGCCACGCGACTAGCGGGACGAGAGACCCAGTACTTC. Protein: CASSQGPATRLAGRETQYF.

This rearrangement joins TRBV18 to TRBJ2-5; the match to TRBD1 covers 12 bases. Per the germline V gene, CDR1 is KGHSH and CDR2 is LQKENI. With 3 bases clipped from V and 4 bases from J, the junction kept 9 bases outside the gene matches. The CDR3 length is 17 residues. The CDR3 sequence is CASSPPGTGGRGETQYF. The CDR3 nucleotides read TGTGCCAGCTCACCTCCCGGGACAGGGGGCCGTGGAGAGACCCAGTACTTC.

The table lists this clonotype with a few counts. The genes are TRBV10-3 and TRBJ1-1; no firm D call. V gave up 3 bases and J gave up 2 bases, with 10 bases separating them. Germline V gene data show CDR1 as ENHRY and CDR2 as SYGVKD. The CDR3 length is 14 residues. The CDR3 DNA follows: TGTGCCATCAGTGACGGACCGACTAACACTGAAGCTTTCTTT. Its protein product is CAISDGPTNTEAFF.

This clonotype was observed a handful of times. Here the CDR3 reads CASTPFNGYSGANVLTF. The CDR3 DNA sequence: TGTGCCAGCACCCCGTTTAACGGGTACTCTGGGGCCAACGTCCTGACTTTC. The chain is built from TRBV12-3 or TRBV12-4 and TRBJ2-6, with D uncertain. The CDR3 is 17 amino acids. V was trimmed by 7 bases and J by 0 bases, leaving 16 bases between them.

Concerning this clonotype: With a much larger clone just one base away, this may be a read error. The V call is TRBV12-3 or TRBV12-4, the J call TRBJ1-2; D may be TRBD1 (6 bases). The CDR3 runs 15 residues. The germline V and J ends were trimmed by 5 bases and 7 bases, with 20 bases remaining between them. This chain's CDR3 is CASSPTAGDEVGYTF. The DNA of the CDR3 is TGTGCCAGCAGTCCCACAGCAGGGGACGAGGTTGGCTACACCTTC.

There are many counts of this clonotype. The rearrangement joins TRBV18 to TRBJ2-1; a possible D gene is TRBD2 (5 bases). Germline V gene sequence: CDR1 KGHSH, CDR2 LQKENI. The CDR3 totals 15 residues. Trimming cost V 1 base and J 4 bases, with 11 bases left between them. The CDR3 region is CASSPQSGEYNEQFF. The DNA of the CDR3 is TGTGCCAGCTCACCACAATCCGGGGAGTACAATGAGCAGTTCTTC.

This clonotype was observed at least ten times. The chain carries TRBV10-2 and TRBJ2-7; 14 positions agree with TRBD2. V gave up 6 bases and J gave up 0 bases; unmatched junction bases: 1. The CDR3 covers 15 residues. The germline gives CDR1 WSHSY, CDR2 SAAADI. The CDR3 sequence is CASRGTSGSSYEQYF. CDR3 coding DNA: TGCGCCAGCAGGGGGACTAGCGGGAGCTCCTACGAGCAGTACTTC.

The J gene is TRBJ2-7, the V gene TRBV27; no clear D. With 11 bases removed from V and 3 bases from J, the gap between germline ends came to 11 bases. This CDR3 has 11 residues. In germline, CDR1 is MNHEY, CDR2 SMNVEV (reference sequence). The CDR3 protein is CAVGPGYEQYV. CDR3 nucleotides: TGTGCCGTTGGACCGGGCTACGAGCAGTACGTC.

This clonotype turned up a few times. The rearrangement links TRBV19 to TRBJ2-1, with 10 bases aligning to TRBD2. Germline assignment: CDR1 LNHDA and CDR2 SQIVND (reference sequence). The trim removed 9 bases at V and 7 bases at J, leaving 18 bases unmatched. The CDR3 runs to 17 residues. The CDR3 DNA is TGTGCCAGCCAGTCCTGGGCTAGCGGGAGCGGGGGGAATGAGCAGTTCTTC. Translation gives CASQSWASGSGGNEQFF. The full variable domain, its missing parts supplied by reference TRBV19 and TRBJ2-1, is DGGITQSPKYLFRKEGQNVTLSCEQNLNHDAMYWYRQDPGQGLRLIYYSQIVNDFQKGDIAEGYSVSREKKESFPLTVTSAQKNPTAFYLCASQSWASGSGGNEQFFGPGTRLTVL.

With regard to this clonotype: A read error may explain this, as a much larger clone is one base away. The rearrangement joins TRBV11-2 to TRBJ1-2, with D possibly matching TRBD1 (5 bases). In germline, CDR1 is SGHAT, CDR2 FQNNGV. The V and J ends lost 8 bases and 7 bases respectively, with 14 bases between them. This CDR3 comprises 12 residues. CDR3 sequence: CASGKSGGGYTF. The CDR3 nucleotides read TGTGCCAGCGGCAAAAGTGGGGGTGGCTACACCTTC.

In its sample, this clonotype was seen many times. The V and J genes are TRBV18 and TRBJ1-5; 10 bases fit TRBD1. After removal of 4 bases from V and 6 bases from J, the junction contained 3 bases not matched to a gene. This CDR3 contains 14 residues. Germline V CDR1 and CDR2: KGHSH, LQKENI. CDR3 loop: CASSQGQGIQPQHF. The CDR3 DNA reads TGTGCCAGCTCACAGGGACAGGGGATTCAGCCCCAGCATTTT.

This sequence joins TRBV10-2 and TRBJ2-7; 7 bases match TRBD2. With V trimmed by 11 bases and J by 10 bases, 14 bases remained unmatched. CDR3 length: 12 residues. Germline V lookup: CDR1 WSHSY, CDR2 SAAADI. CDR3 bases: TGCGCCTCCGGTATGGCGGGAGTCGACCAGTACTTC. Translation gives CASGMAGVDQYF.

This clonotype has more than one count but fewer than ten. The rearrangement joins TRBV7-2 to TRBJ2-3, with TRBD2 matching 12 bases. With 4 bases clipped from V and 6 bases from J, the junction kept 5 bases outside the gene matches. This CDR3 has 15 amino acids. Per germline, CDR1 SGHTA and CDR2 FQGNSA. In DNA form, the CDR3 reads TGTGCCAGCAGCTCCGTGACTAGCGGGAGTGATACGCAGTATTTT. Amino acid sequence: CASSSVTSGSDTQYF.

This clonotype was observed a handful of times. The chain is built from TRBV29-1 and TRBJ1-2; D ambiguous. The CDR3 runs to 13 residues. The V end was cut by 4 bases, the J end by 4 bases, with 13 bases between. Looked up from germline, CDR1 is SQVTM and CDR2 is ANQGSEA. CDR3 in DNA: TGCAGCGTTGTTCTTACGGGGTTCTATGGCTACACCTTC. Its translation: CSVVLTGFYGYTF.